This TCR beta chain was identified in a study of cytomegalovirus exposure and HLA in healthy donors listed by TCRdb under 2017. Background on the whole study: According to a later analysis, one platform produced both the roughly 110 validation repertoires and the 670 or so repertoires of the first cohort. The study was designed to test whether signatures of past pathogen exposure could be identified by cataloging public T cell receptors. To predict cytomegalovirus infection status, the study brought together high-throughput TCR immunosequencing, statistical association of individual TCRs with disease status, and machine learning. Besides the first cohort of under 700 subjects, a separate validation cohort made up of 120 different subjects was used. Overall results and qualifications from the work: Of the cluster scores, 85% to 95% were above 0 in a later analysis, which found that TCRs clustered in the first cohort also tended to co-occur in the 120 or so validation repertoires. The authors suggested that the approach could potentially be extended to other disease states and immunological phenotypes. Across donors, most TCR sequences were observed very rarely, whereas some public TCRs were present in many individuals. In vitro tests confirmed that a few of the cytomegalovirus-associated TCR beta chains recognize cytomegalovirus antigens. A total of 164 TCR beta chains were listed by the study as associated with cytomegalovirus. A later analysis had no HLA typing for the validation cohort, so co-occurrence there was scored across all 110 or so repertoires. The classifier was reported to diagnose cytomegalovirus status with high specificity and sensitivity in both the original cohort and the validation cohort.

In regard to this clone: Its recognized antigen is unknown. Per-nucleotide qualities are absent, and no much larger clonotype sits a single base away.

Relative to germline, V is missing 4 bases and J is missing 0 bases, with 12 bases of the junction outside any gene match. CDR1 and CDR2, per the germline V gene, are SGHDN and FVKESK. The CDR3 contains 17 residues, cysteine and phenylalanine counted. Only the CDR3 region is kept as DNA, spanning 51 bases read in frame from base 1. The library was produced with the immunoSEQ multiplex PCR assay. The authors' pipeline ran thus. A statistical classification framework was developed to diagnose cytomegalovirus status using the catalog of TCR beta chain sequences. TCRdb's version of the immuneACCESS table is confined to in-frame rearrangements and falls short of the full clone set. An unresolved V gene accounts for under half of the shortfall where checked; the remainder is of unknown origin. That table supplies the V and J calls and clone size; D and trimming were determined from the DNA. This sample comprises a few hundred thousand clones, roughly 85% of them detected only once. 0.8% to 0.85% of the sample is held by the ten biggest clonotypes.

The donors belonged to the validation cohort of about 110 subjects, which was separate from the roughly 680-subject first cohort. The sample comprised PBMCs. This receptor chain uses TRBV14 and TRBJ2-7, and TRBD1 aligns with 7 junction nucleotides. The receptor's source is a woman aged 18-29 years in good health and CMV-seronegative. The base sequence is TGTGCCAGCAGCCTTGTAACCGGGACAGAAAGCTCCTACGAGCAGTACTTC. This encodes CASSLVTGTESSYEQYF.